This T cell receptor (beta chain) came from a study of blood T cell repertoires in COVID-19. Looking at the study overall: Material from acute and convalescent COVID-19 was sourced from the United States, Italy and Spain. The analysed material was cDNA or gDNA that came from T cells, B-cell-depleted T cells, or PBMCs.

Some clones are missing from TCRdb's copy, which holds only in-frame ones; the method was immunoSEQ multiplex PCR. The profile shows 250,000 to 300,000 clones, 75% to 90% of them singletons. The germline V gene has CDR1 MNHEY and CDR2 SMNVEV (reference sequence). CDR3 length: 14 residues. V dropped 5 bases and J dropped 9; count of bases not matched to a gene: 10. Recovery among Cohort 3 donors was established by two negative PCRs, clearance, or symptom resolution. This sequence was found in a woman in her forties or fifties who had recovered from COVID-19. Sample: PBMCs or T cells enriched from blood (not recorded which). The chain carries TRBV27 and TRBJ2-4, with TRBD1 matching over 7 bases. CDR3 amino acids: CASSPGGQASIQYF. The CDR3 nucleotides are TGTGCCAGCAGTCCCGGTGGACAGGCTAGCATTCAGTACTTC.